A selection of T cell receptor beta chains follows, all from one sample in a study of cytomegalovirus exposure and HLA in healthy donors. TCRdb's copy holds only in-frame clones and misses some; the assay was immunoSEQ multiplex PCR. The data hold 250,000 to 350,000 clones, with approximately 90% observed a single time. The sample comprised PBMCs. These receptors all come from a man aged 40-50 years in good health and CMV-seropositive. Both conserved end residues are part of each CDR3. The D gene is left open where the match is weak. Where a row states a size, it is once, few, many or the class of an expanded clone; other rows omit it.

>NA|TRBV13|TRBD2|TRBJ2-1
TGTGCCAGCAGCTTATTGGGCGGGAGGGCCGGGAATGAGCAGTTCTTC
CASSLLGGRAGNEQFF
>NA|TRBV7-8|TRBD1|TRBJ2-7
TGTGCCAGCAGCGTAGCGCTCGGGACAGGGCGATACGAGCAGTACTTC
CASSVALGTGRYEQYF
>NA|TRBV27|TRBD1|TRBJ1-4
TGTGCCAGCAGTCCCTATCTACAGGGGCCCCCTAATGAAAAACTGTTTTTT
CASSPYLQGPPNEKLFF
>NA|TRBV27|NA|TRBJ1-1
TGTGCCAGCAGTCCGTCCACGCTACTAGGCACTGAAGCTTTCTTT
CASSPSTLLGTEAFF
>NA|TRBV7-2|NA|TRBJ1-5
TGTGCCAGCAGCGAACAGACAGGTCTCAATCAGCCCCAGCATTTT
CASSEQTGLNQPQHF
>NA|TRBV2|NA|TRBJ2-7
TGTGCCAGGGGGGGACAGACTTACGAGCAGTACTTC
CARGGQTYEQYF
>NA|TRBV6-5|TRBD1|TRBJ1-2
TGTGCCAGCAGCCGGGGACAGGGGGTGGCTGGCTACACCTTC
CASSRGQGVAGYTF
>NA|TRBV27|TRBD1|TRBJ2-7
TGTGCCAGCAGTTGGGACAGGGAGGGCGAGCAGTACTTC
CASSWDREGEQYF
>NA|TRBV20-1|NA|TRBJ2-7
TGCAGTGCCCCTACCTCCTACGAGCAGTACTTC
CSAPTSYEQYF
>few|TRBV19|NA|TRBJ1-2
TGTGCCAGTAGTTCCAGGGGTTTGGCCTATGGCTACACCTTC
CASSSRGLAYGYTF
>few|TRBV4-1|NA|TRBJ1-5
TGCGCCAGCAGCCGCGGGGGCTACGGTCAGCCCCAGCATTTT
CASSRGGYGQPQHF
>NA|TRBV7-8|NA|TRBJ2-3
TGTGCCAGCACCGAACTGTCTCCCACAGATACGCAGTATTTT
CASTELSPTDTQYF
>NA|TRBV27|NA|TRBJ2-3
TGTGCCAGCAGTTTAGGGGGCGGCACAGATACGCAGTATTTT
CASSLGGGTDTQYF
>NA|TRBV7-3|TRBD2|TRBJ2-2
TGTGCCAGCAGCTTAGTGGCGGGAGGGTTCGCCGGGGAGCTGTTTTTT
CASSLVAGGFAGELFF
>NA|TRBV5-6|TRBD2|TRBJ2-1
TGTGCCAGCAGCGCGGGACTAGCGGCCTACAATGAGCAGTTCTTC
CASSAGLAAYNEQFF
>NA|TRBV30|NA|TRBJ2-3
TGTGCCTGGAGTGTACGGGGTAGCGGATACACAGATACGCAGTATTTT
CAWSVRGSGYTDTQYF
>NA|TRBV19|NA|TRBJ2-2
TGTGCCAGTAGGCTAGAGAAGACCGGGGAGCTGTTTTTT
CASRLEKTGELFF
>NA|TRBV7-2|NA|TRBJ2-7
TGTGCCAGCAGCTTATCGGTTAGCGGTTCCTACGAGCAGTACTTC
CASSLSVSGSYEQYF
>NA|TRBV6-1|TRBD1|TRBJ2-7
TGTGCCAGCTATAGGGGGGACAGGGGTTCCTACGAGCAGTACTTC
CASYRGDRGSYEQYF
>NA|TRBV5-1|TRBD1|TRBJ1-1
TGCGCCAGCAGCGGGACACAGGGGGTCGCTGAAGCTTTCTTT
CASSGTQGVAEAFF
>few|TRBV2|TRBD1|TRBJ1-6
TGTGCCAGCAGTGAAGGAGGACAGGGGCTATCACCCCTCCACTTT
CASSEGGQGLSPLHF
>NA|TRBV4-3|TRBD2|TRBJ2-1
TGCGCCAGCAGCCAAGATTTGGCGGGAGAGCTTAGTGAGCAGTTCTTC
CASSQDLAGELSEQFF
>NA|TRBV14|NA|TRBJ1-2
TGTGCCAGCAGCCAAGGACAGCAACAAGTCTATGGCTACACCTTC
CASSQGQQQVYGYTF
>few|TRBV7-2|NA|TRBJ1-1
TGTGCCAGCGGCAGAAACACTGAAGCTTTCTTT
CASGRNTEAFF
>once|TRBV7-7|NA|TRBJ2-3
TGTGCTAGCAGCTTAGGTAAAAGCACAGATACGCAGTATTTT
CASSLGKSTDTQYF
>NA|TRBV28|TRBD2|TRBJ2-5
TGTGCCAGCAGTTTCGCGGGAGGGCAAGAGACCCAGTACTTC
CASSFAGGQETQYF
>NA|TRBV11-3|TRBD2|TRBJ2-1
TGTGCCAGCAGCTTAGAGGATTGGACTAGCGGGAGGGGGACCAATGAGCAGTTCTTC
CASSLEDWTSGRGTNEQFF
>NA|TRBV19|NA|TRBJ1-1
TGTGCCAGTAGTATAGATCCCCGCCAGGGCATGACCACTGAAGCTTTCTTT
CASSIDPRQGMTTEAFF
>NA|TRBV28|TRBD1|TRBJ2-7
TGTGCCAGCAGTACATATAGACAGGGCCGCTCCTACGAGCAGTACTTC
CASSTYRQGRSYEQYF
>NA|TRBV5-1|NA|TRBJ1-1
TGCGCCAGCAGCACCCGATCCGGCACTGAAGCTTTCTTT
CASSTRSGTEAFF
>NA|TRBV28|TRBD1|TRBJ1-5
TGTGCCAGCAGTGCAGGGGGCCAGCCCCAGCATTTT
CASSAGGQPQHF
>NA|TRBV18|NA|TRBJ2-7
TGTGCCAGCTCAGAGGATAGCTCCTACGAGCAGTACTTC
CASSEDSSYEQYF
>NA|TRBV27|NA|TRBJ2-2
TGTGCCAGCAGTTTGACAGTCTATTCCGGGGAGCTGTTTTTT
CASSLTVYSGELFF
>NA|TRBV7-9|TRBD1|TRBJ2-7
TGTGCCAGCAGCGCGAGGGACAGGGCCCTCTACGAGCAGTACTTC
CASSARDRALYEQYF
>few|TRBV6-5|TRBD1|TRBJ1-2
TGTGCCAGCAGTTACTCGTCTGAGGGGGCGGTCTATGGCTACACCTTC
CASSYSSEGAVYGYTF
>NA|TRBV27|TRBD2|TRBJ2-1
TGTGCCAGCAGTACCCGGACTAGCTTGGATGAGCAGTTCTTC
CASSTRTSLDEQFF
>NA|TRBV7-8|TRBD1|TRBJ2-1
TGTGCCAGCAGCACCTCGACAGGGGCATCGTACAATGAGCAGTTCTTC
CASSTSTGASYNEQFF
>NA|TRBV9|TRBD2|TRBJ2-7
TGTGCCAGCAGCCAGACTAGCGGAGCCTTTTACGAGCAGTACTTC
CASSQTSGAFYEQYF
>NA|TRBV6-5|TRBD1|TRBJ2-7
TGTGCCAGCAGATCGACAGGGGACTACGAGCAGTACTTC
CASRSTGDYEQYF
>NA|TRBV9|TRBD2|TRBJ2-7
TGTGCCAGCAGCCCGACTAGCGGGTTCTCCTACGAGCAGTACTTC
CASSPTSGFSYEQYF
>NA|TRBV1|NA|TRBJ1-1
TGCACCAGCAGCCACCTGACAGGGTTACTTGACACTGAAGCTTTCTTT
CTSSHLTGLLDTEAFF
>NA|TRBV7-9|TRBD1|TRBJ1-4
TGTTCCAGCAGCGTAAGGACAGGGAAGGAACTGTTTTTT
CSSSVRTGKELFF
>once|TRBV11-2|NA|TRBJ2-7
TGTGCCAGTTCGGGCAGGGCCTCCTACGAGCAGTACTTC
CASSGRASYEQYF
>NA|TRBV27|TRBD1|TRBJ2-7
TGTGCCAGCAGTAAATCCGGGACAGGGCCCTACGAGCAGTACTTC
CASSKSGTGPYEQYF
>NA|TRBV7-9|NA|TRBJ2-1
TGTGCCAGCAGCTTCGCTAGCGCTGAGCAGTTCTTC
CASSFASAEQFF
>NA|TRBV29-1|NA|TRBJ2-7
TGCAGCGTTCGTGGGAGTTACTACGAGCAGTACTTC
CSVRGSYYEQYF
>NA|TRBV14|TRBD2|TRBJ2-3
TGTGCCAGCAGCCAGCTAGCGGGCAGCACAGATACGCAGTATTTT
CASSQLAGSTDTQYF
>once|TRBV28|NA|TRBJ2-4
TGTGCCAGCAGTTTAACCCTAGGCAAAAACATTCAGTACTTC
CASSLTLGKNIQYF
>NA|TRBV5-1|TRBD1|TRBJ2-7
TGCGCCAGCAGCTTGGGGACAGGGGGCATCTACGAGCAGTACTTC
CASSLGTGGIYEQYF
>NA|TRBV27|TRBD2|TRBJ2-1
TGTGCCAGCAGTTCTTCTAGCGGGAGGGCCGGGGAAGAGCAGTTCTTC
CASSSSSGRAGEEQFF
>NA|TRBV14|NA|TRBJ1-4
TGTGCCAGCAGCCAAGCGGGGGGGGCCGGAGAAAAACTGTTTTTT
CASSQAGGAGEKLFF
>NA|TRBV2|TRBD1|TRBJ2-7
TGTGCCAGCAGTGAAGGGTGGGGACAGGGAGGAAACGAGCAGTACTTC
CASSEGWGQGGNEQYF
>NA|TRBV9|NA|TRBJ1-1
TGTGCCAGCAGCGGGGGGCCGACTGAAGCTTTCTTT
CASSGGPTEAFF
>NA|TRBV14|NA|TRBJ1-2
TGTGCCAGCAGCCAAGAAGGCCGGGGGAACAATGGCTACACCTTC
CASSQEGRGNNGYTF
>NA|TRBV7-9|TRBD1|TRBJ1-1
TGTTCCAGCAGCTTTATGGACAGGGAAGCTTTCTTT
CSSSFMDREAFF
>NA|TRBV28|NA|TRBJ2-7
TGTGCCAGCAGTTTACCCGACAGATCCTACGAGCAGTACTTC
CASSLPDRSYEQYF
>NA|TRBV19|TRBD1|TRBJ1-5
TGTGCCAGTAGTGGCAGGGGGCCAGGAGGCAATCAGCCCCAGCATTTT
CASSGRGPGGNQPQHF
>NA|TRBV19|NA|TRBJ1-1
TGTGCCAGTAGTGTTGACAGAAACACTGAAGCTTTCTTT
CASSVDRNTEAFF
>NA|TRBV5-6|NA|TRBJ2-1
TGTGCCAGCAGCCGCCGTAACAGCTACAATGAGCAGTTCTTC
CASSRRNSYNEQFF